This T cell receptor (beta chain) was found in a study of shared clonotypes between healthy human individuals. Here immunoSEQ multiplex PCR was the method, and the copy in TCRdb shows in-frame clones only, minus some. The table includes approximately 640,000 clones, about 90% detected once. The CDR3 runs to 19 residues. From germline, CDR1 is MDHEN and CDR2 SYDVKM. V was clipped by 2 bases and J by 2 bases; unmatched bases: 9. The J gene is TRBJ2-6, the V gene TRBV28; 10 bases fit TRBD1. This receptor was identified in a man aged 18 to 35 in good health. Some clones in this sample may be carry-over from other donors' samples. The sample was memory CD8+ T cells from PBMCs. Subset indicated: CD45RO+ cells pooled with CCR7-negative TemRA cells. The CDR3 sequence: CASSLEVGTGVTGANVLTF. The CDR3 nucleotides are TGTGCCAGCAGTTTAGAGGTCGGGACAGGGGTTACTGGGGCCAACGTCCTGACTTTC.